This T cell receptor beta chain was profiled in a study of T cell changes during pregnancy in multiple sclerosis. The CDR3 is 14 amino acids. Trimming removed 1 base at V and 1 base at J, with 8 bases between. CDR1 and CDR2 (germline): SGHRS, YFSETQ. This table comes from immunoSEQ multiplex PCR, and its TCRdb copy is limited to in-frame clones, with some not included. The repertoire holds approximately 44,000 clones, under 95% seen once, with 0.45% to 0.6% in the top ten. This receptor was identified in a female donor with multiple sclerosis, enrolled in a pregnancy study. The rearrangement joins TRBV5-1 to TRBJ2-5; D gene ambiguous. The sample in question was CD4+ T cells from peripheral blood mononuclear cells, obtained in the third trimester of pregnancy. CDR3 protein: CASSLSAAQETQYF. CDR3 coding DNA: TGCGCCAGCAGCTTGTCTGCGGCCCAAGAGACCCAGTACTTC.